This T cell receptor (beta chain) was obtained from a study of blood T cell repertoires in COVID-19 (dated by TCRdb to the early 2020s). About the study as a whole: The collaborator samples originated in the United States, Italy and Spain and spanned the acute and convalescent phases of COVID-19. The material from the prospective study consisted of cDNA or gDNA derived from T cells, B-cell-depleted T cells, or PBMCs. The dataset comprised deeply sampled blood TCRbeta repertoires from subjects exposed to, actively infected with, or recovered from COVID-19. The repertoires were made available in a free public database intended to serve as a resource for research on the immune response to SARS-CoV-2. Samples were obtained from the ongoing ImmuneRACE study (first 160 participants) and from about 1,300 subjects provided by 6 global collaborators. Sample metadata almost always included a de-identified subject ID, COVID-19 status, age in years and sex. Where available, HLA class I and class II types were obtained from metadata supplied by the sample provider rather than from assay-based typing.

The germline V gene provides CDR1 MNHEY and CDR2 SVGAGI. The CDR3, cysteine through phenylalanine, is 14 amino acids long. The retained sequence is limited to the CDR3, 42 bases, with the frame set at the first base. Trimming removed 9 bases from V and 1 base from J; the gene matches leave 5 bases unexplained. Here is what the overall study found, with its caveats: How much clinical and demographic metadata was included differed by source and by participant, and the metadata was provided uncurated.

This clone has only a few counts. Its antigen is currently not known. There are no base qualities to consult, and no much larger clone falls within one base. Each collaborating institution followed its own protocols to collect whole blood in K2EDTA tubes. For TCRbeta analysis, collaborators shipped samples in one of three forms: frozen whole blood, isolated PBMCs, or DNA extracted from either of those sample types. TCRbeta CDR3 regions were amplified from genomic DNA by means of the immunoSEQ Assay, a bias-controlled multiplex PCR. As for the authors' bioinformatics: The number of nucleated cells in each sample was estimated from the amplification of reference gene primers within the assay. To quantify the absolute abundance of each unique TCRbeta CDR3 rearrangement, sequence reads were collapsed and filtered. Productive Simpson clonality was computed per sample as the square root of Simpson's diversity index over productive rearrangements. Held by TCRdb, this immuneACCESS table contains in-frame sequences only and omits some clones. Under half of the omission traces to an unresolved V gene where checked; the cause of the rest is unknown. From that table come the V and J calls and clone size; the DNA was used to work out D and trimming. The sample contains over 200,000 clones, roughly 80% of them found a single time. The ten largest account for roughly 4.9% of the sample.

The rearranged segments are TRBV6-5 and TRBJ1-5, with 8 bases in between that match TRBD1. The sample comprised peripheral blood. The sequence came from a human donor in a cohort sampled during active COVID-19. The CDR3 amino acid sequence is: CASRRDRSNQPQHF. The sequenced DNA is TGTGCCAGTCGCCGGGACAGGAGCAATCAGCCCCAGCATTTT.